Listed here are 9 T cell receptor beta chains from one sample, sequenced in a study of T-cell memory formation after mild COVID-19. Each CDR3 protein gets one entry after TCRdb re-called the 5' RACE reads with MiXCR. The sample has a few hundred thousand distinct CDR3 sequences, 19% seen once. Sequenced material: PBMCs or a T cell subset sorted from them (not recorded which). Source of these receptors: a man aged 18 to 29 who had mild COVID-19 (a few samples of this study predate the infection). Cell type and time point are not known.

This rearrangement joins TRBV4-3 to TRBJ2-1; no clear D gene. V was trimmed by 1 base and J by 0 bases, leaving 10 bases between them. The germline CDR1 and CDR2 sequences are LGHNA and YSLEER. The CDR3 extends over 16 amino acids. CDR3 sequence reads: CASSQALQTSYNEQFF. For the CDR3, the DNA is TGCGCCAGCAGCCAAGCACTACAGACCTCCTACAATGAGCAGTTCTTC.

This clonotype appeared a few times. This chain's CDR3 is CASSLTGQVVETQYF. DNA of the CDR3: TGCGCCAGCAGCTTGACGGGACAGGTGGTAGAGACCCAGTACTTC. The rearrangement links TRBV5-1 to TRBJ2-5; 8 positions match TRBD1. Germline V gene data show CDR1 as SGHRS and CDR2 as YFSETQ. The CDR3 covers 15 residues. After removal of 1 base from V and 4 bases from J, the junction contained 6 bases not matched to a gene.

This clonotype occurred a few times. The chain recombines TRBV7-2 with TRBJ1-5; the match to TRBD1 covers 8 bases. V was pared by 4 bases and J by 5 bases, with 7 bases of the junction left unmatched. Germline V gene data show CDR1 as SGHTA and CDR2 as FQGNSA. The CDR3 totals 15 residues. Here the CDR3 reads CASSSVGTGDQPQHF. DNA of the CDR3: TGTGCCAGCAGCTCGGTCGGGACAGGCGATCAGCCCCAGCATTTT.

This clonotype was seen a single time. The chain carries TRBV5-4 and TRBJ2-3, with 7 bases fitting TRBD2. J was trimmed by 4 bases and V by 4 bases; bases with no gene match: 9. Germline CDR1 is SGHNT and CDR2 is YYREEE (reference sequence). The CDR3 has 15 residues. In DNA form, the CDR3 reads TGTGCCAGCAGCGTGATGGGAGGGACCGCAGATACGCAGTATTTT. Its protein product is CASSVMGGTADTQYF.

J is TRBJ2-5 and V is TRBV7-3; 7 bases are a match to TRBD1. The V and J ends lost 5 bases and 2 bases, in that order; junction bases with no gene match: 8. Germline-derived CDR1 and CDR2 are SGHTA and FQGTGA. The CDR3 covers 15 residues. The CDR3 region is CASSPTGQFQETQYF. For the CDR3, the DNA is TGTGCCAGCAGCCCAACGGGACAGTTTCAAGAGACCCAGTACTTC.

This clonotype came up many times. V usage is TRBV27 and J usage is TRBJ2-7; 9 nucleotides line up with TRBD1. The germline CDR1 and CDR2 sequences are MNHEY and SMNVEV (reference sequence). The CDR3 totals 15 residues. The V segment lost 6 bases and the J segment 4 bases; nucleotides outside the gene matches: 10. For the CDR3, the DNA is TGTGCCAGCAGCCCTTACAGGGGGCTCGGGTACGAGCAGTACTTC. This gives the protein CASSPYRGLGYEQYF.

V usage is TRBV11-2 and J usage is TRBJ2-1; 8 bases map to TRBD1. Germline lookup yields CDR1 SGHAT and CDR2 FQNNGV. V was clipped by 5 bases and J by 9 bases; unmatched bases: 18. The CDR3 has 17 residues. The CDR3 region is CASSPTQGGRVSAEQFF. The CDR3 DNA is TGTGCCAGCAGCCCTACACAGGGGGGCCGCGTGTCTGCTGAGCAGTTCTTC. The full variable domain, with the rest looked up from reference TRBV11-2 and TRBJ2-1, is EAGVAQSPRYKIIEKRQSVAFWCNPISGHATLYWYQQILGQGPKLLIQFQNNGVVDDSQLPKDRFSAERLKGVDSTLKIQPAKLEDSAVYLCASSPTQGGRVSAEQFFGPGTRLTVL.

This clonotype appeared many times. CDR3 in amino acids: CASSHRASGAYEQYF. In nucleotides, the CDR3 is TGTGCCAGCAGCCATCGGGCTAGCGGGGCCTACGAGCAGTACTTC. The chain uses TRBV7-2 and TRBJ2-7, with 9 bases fitting TRBD2. The CDR3 has 15 residues. Germline CDR1 and CDR2: SGHTA and FQGNSA. V lost 5 bases and J lost 2; bases outside the gene matches: 7.

This clonotype was detected many times. V usage is TRBV3-1 and J usage is TRBJ1-1; D remains unclear. The germline V gene has CDR1 LGHDT and CDR2 YNNKEL (reference sequence). The germline V and J ends were trimmed by 1 base and 5 bases, with 5 bases remaining between them. The CDR3 runs to 12 residues. In DNA form, the CDR3 reads TGTGCCAGCAGCCAAGGGGAGACTGAAGCTTTCTTT. This sequence encodes CASSQGETEAFF.